This T cell receptor (beta chain) was captured by sequencing in a study of blood T cell repertoires in COVID-19. Only in-frame clones appear in the TCRdb table, and some are missing; sequencing was by immunoSEQ multiplex PCR. Altogether roughly 210,000 clones are present, about 85% being singletons, with the ten largest covering approximately 10%. The sequence derives from a woman aged 80 or older with COVID-19, enrolled during active disease. Sample: peripheral blood.

CDR3 nucleotides: TGTGCCAGCAGCTTACAGAGGTTCGCTGAAGCTTTCTTT. Its protein is CASSLQRFAEAFF. The chain couples TRBV11-1 to TRBJ1-1; D is unresolved. Germline lookup yields CDR1 SGHAT and CDR2 FQDESV (reference sequence). The CDR3 loop spans 13 amino acids. The ends were cut back, 2 bases at V and 6 bases at J, with 10 bases in the middle.